One sample yielded the 25 T cell receptor beta chains listed below, sequenced in a study of blood T cells in healthy people across ages. Using a J-beta primer mix together with a sample-barcoded 5' primer, a second PCR was run for roughly 7 to 11 cycles. TCRdb itself ran the 5' RACE reads through MiXCR, one entry per CDR3 protein. This table has 1.5 million to 2 million distinct CDR3 sequences, 30% to 35% appearing once. Input material: blood. The receptor set was obtained from a woman in her twenties or thirties in good health.

This clonotype was picked up a small number of times. The V and J genes are TRBV12-3 or TRBV12-4 and TRBJ2-3; 7 nucleotides match TRBD1. There are 15 residues in the CDR3. V trimming: 7 bases; J trimming: 1 base; junction bases outside the gene matches: 8. The DNA of the CDR3 is TGTGCCAGCATTTCTGGGGACAGAGGCACAGATACGCAGTATTTT. It codes for CASISGDRGTDTQYF.

The V call is TRBV7-8, the J call TRBJ2-5; 12 bases are shared with TRBD1. The J segment lost 5 bases and the V segment lost 5 bases, leaving 6 bases of the junction unmatched. The CDR3 extends over 15 amino acids. In germline, CDR1 is SGHVS, CDR2 FQNEAQ. The CDR3 nucleotides are TGTGCCAGCAGCGATGGGACAGGGGGCTGGGAGACCCAGTACTTC. Protein sequence: CASSDGTGGWETQYF.

This clonotype appeared a few times. The rearrangement uses TRBV20-1 and TRBJ2-2, with unresolved D. The ends were cut back, 3 bases at V and 6 bases at J, with 14 bases in the middle. The CDR3 is 14 residues long. Germline loops: CDR1 DFQATT, CDR2 SNEGSKA (reference sequence). The CDR3 sequence: CSASFPRNAGELFF. The CDR3 nucleotides read TGCAGTGCTAGTTTCCCTAGAAACGCCGGGGAGCTGTTTTTT.

Remarks on this clonotype: The junction shows a germline mismatch at one end, possibly a read error. This chain joins TRBV29-1 and TRBJ2-5; 9 bases are shared with TRBD1. CDR3 size: 15 residues. The germline V gene encodes CDR1 SQVTM and CDR2 ANQGSEA. The CDR3 coding sequence is TGCAGCGTAGAAGCGTGGGACAGGGATACGGAGACCCAGTACTTC. This codes for CSVEAWDRDTETQYF. Full variable domain (remainder filled in from reference TRBV29-1 and TRBJ2-5): SAVISQKPSRDICQRGTSLTIQCQVDSQVTMMFWYRQQPGQSLTLIATANQGSEATYESGFVIDKFPISRPNLTFSTLTVSNMSPEDSSIYLCSVEAWDRDTETQYFGPGTRLLVL.

A few counts support this clonotype. The chain uses TRBV20-1 and TRBJ2-1; D perhaps matches TRBD2 (5 bases). The CDR3 covers 14 residues. CDR1 is DFQATT and CDR2 is SNEGSKA in the germline V gene (reference sequence). Deletions cut 4 bases from V and 5 bases from J, with 15 bases between. The DNA for the CDR3 is TGCAGTGCTACGGGGTCATTGGGCCACAATGAGCAGTTCTTC. Its translation is CSATGSLGHNEQFF.

The chain uses TRBV6-2 or TRBV6-3 and TRBJ2-7; TRBD1 agrees at 7 bases. From germline, CDR1 is MNHEY and CDR2 SVGEGT. This CDR3 comprises 16 residues. V lost 7 bases to trimming and J lost 0 bases; unmatched junction nucleotides: 12. The CDR3 protein is CASTPAGTASSYEQYF. CDR3 nucleotides: TGTGCCAGCACTCCAGCAGGGACAGCGAGCTCCTACGAGCAGTACTTC.

This clonotype was seen more than once but under ten times. The chain links TRBV5-5 to TRBJ1-2; tentative D call: TRBD1 (5 bases). This CDR3 has 15 amino acids. Germline V gives CDR1 SGHKS, CDR2 YYEKEE (reference sequence). Trimming took off 1 base at V and 8 bases at J, with 18 bases between the two ends. The CDR3 DNA reads as TGTGCCAGCAGCTTGATTGTAGGGGCTGTCGAGGGCTACACCTTC. This gives the protein CASSLIVGAVEGYTF.

As regards this clonotype: A much larger clone differs from this one at a single base, so this may be a read error. The chain is built from TRBV20-1 and TRBJ2-7; D is possibly TRBD2 (6 bases). The CDR3 covers 13 residues. Germline lookup yields CDR1 DFQATT and CDR2 SNEGSKA (reference sequence). CDR3 coding DNA: TGCAGTGATAGAGGAGGGATCACCTACGAGCAGTACTTC. This encodes CSDRGGITYEQYF.

This clonotype was detected many times. The chain is built from TRBV20-1 and TRBJ2-7; 7 bases agree with TRBD2. Germline trimming cut 4 bases from V and 3 bases from J; bases unmatched to any gene: 6. In germline, CDR1 is DFQATT, CDR2 SNEGSKA (reference sequence). The CDR3 loop spans 13 amino acids. In DNA form, the CDR3 reads TGCAGTGCTACAACACCGGGAGGCTACGAGCAGTACTTC. The encoded protein is CSATTPGGYEQYF.

The chain links TRBV9 to TRBJ1-6; no definite D call. Between the trimmed V and J ends, which lost 0 bases and 7 bases, there was a span of 5 bases. Germline CDR1 reads SGDLS; CDR2 reads YYNGEE. The CDR3 consists of 13 residues. The CDR3: CASSVVANSPLHF. CDR3 DNA sequence: TGTGCCAGCAGCGTAGTTGCCAATTCACCCCTCCACTTT.

With respect to this clonotype: This may come from a read error, since a much larger clone is one base off. The chain couples TRBV5-6 to TRBJ2-5, with 8 bases aligning to TRBD2. The DNA end is more similar to TRBJ2-1, so the J call may be wrong. This CDR3 is built from 14 residues. The V gene's germline CDR1 is SGHDT and CDR2 YYEEEE. CDR3 sequence (DNA): TGTGCCAGCAGCCCGGGGGGGGCCCAAGAGACCCAGTTCTTC. This codes for CASSPGGAQETQFF.

Concerning this clonotype: The junction departs from the called germline gene at one end, perhaps through a read error. The rearrangement uses TRBV27 and TRBJ1-4; weak D call: TRBD1 (5 bases). Germline V gene lookup returns CDR1 MNHEY and CDR2 SMNVEV (reference sequence). CDR3 length: 17 residues. For the CDR3, the DNA is TGTGCCAGCAGTTTAACAGTGGGGGACCCAACTAATGAAAAGCTGTTTTTT. Translating it yields CASSLTVGDPTNEKLFF.

This clonotype was detected only a few times. The chain has TRBV6-5 and TRBJ1-1, with D maybe TRBD1 (6 bases). This CDR3 contains 13 residues. Trimming cost V 5 bases and J 6 bases, with 13 bases left between them. Germline assignment: CDR1 MNHEY and CDR2 SVGAGI. The CDR3 sequence is CASSKQGRPEAFF. Written as DNA, the CDR3 is TGTGCCAGCAGTAAGCAGGGGAGACCTGAAGCTTTCTTT.

V and J are TRBV15 and TRBJ1-1; D remains ambiguous. Germline values: CDR1 LNHNV, CDR2 YYDKDF (reference sequence). Trimming removed 1 base at V and 1 base at J, with 4 bases between. The CDR3 has 13 amino acids. The CDR3 nucleotides are TGTGCCACCAGCAGAGTGTGGAACACTGAAGCTTTCTTT. It specifies CATSRVWNTEAFF.

The chain uses TRBV18 and TRBJ2-7; possibly TRBD1 or TRBD2 for D (5 bases each). CDR1 KGHSH and CDR2 LQKENI come from the germline V gene. Trimming took 1 base from V and 6 from J, leaving 13 bases between them. This CDR3 region has 14 residues. In DNA form, the CDR3 reads TGTGCCAGCTCACCACAGGGGAGAAACACCGAGCAGTACTTC. Amino acid sequence: CASSPQGRNTEQYF.

This chain connects TRBV6-5 to TRBJ2-3; D assignment may be TRBD1 or TRBD2 (6 bases each). V gave up 7 bases and J gave up 6 bases, with 14 bases separating them. Germline CDR1 and CDR2: MNHEY and SVGAGI. CDR3 length equals 13 residues. The chain's CDR3 is CASKRGVRDTQYF. CDR3 sequence (DNA): TGTGCCAGCAAAAGGGGGGTGAGGGATACGCAGTATTTT.

The V gene is TRBV7-2, the J gene TRBJ1-4; D gene ambiguous. CDR1 is SGHTA and CDR2 is FQGNSA in the germline V gene. V was pared by 6 bases and J by 16 bases, with 15 bases between. The CDR3 is made up of 11 amino acids. CDR3 DNA sequence: TGTGCCAGCAGTGTATTTGGGGAACGGTTTTTT. Its protein is CASSVFGERFF.

The CDR3 DNA follows: TGTGCCAGCAGCCAGGGACTAGCGGGGGGGAAAAGCTCCTACAATGAGCAGTTCTTC. Its protein product is CASSQGLAGGKSSYNEQFF. This chain connects TRBV7-9 to TRBJ2-1, with TRBD2 matching over 16 bases. This CDR3 spans 19 amino acids. From germline, CDR1 is SEHNR and CDR2 FQNEAQ (reference sequence). The ends lost 5 bases at V and 0 bases at J; junction bases unmatched: 7. The complete variable domain, with remaining parts taken from reference TRBV7-9 and TRBJ2-1, reads DTGVSQNPRHKITKRGQNVTFRCDPISEHNRLYWYRQTLGQGPEFLTYFQNEAQLEKSRLLSDRFSAERPKGSFSTLEIQRTEQGDSAMYLCASSQGLAGGKSSYNEQFFGPGTRLTVL.

The chain couples TRBV19 to TRBJ2-1; either TRBD1 or TRBD2 may fit D (5 bases each). Germline V gene sequence: CDR1 LNHDA, CDR2 SQIVND (reference sequence). V shed 6 bases and J shed 6 bases, with 15 bases lying between them. This CDR3 has 14 residues. The CDR3: CASREWGRGNEQFF. CDR3 nucleotide sequence: TGTGCCAGTAGGGAGTGGGGACGTGGCAATGAGCAGTTCTTC.

V gene TRBV5-1 combines with J gene TRBJ2-6; D ambiguous. Between the trimmed V and J ends, which lost 4 bases and 1 base, there was a span of 15 bases. Germline loops: CDR1 SGHRS, CDR2 YFSETQ. This CDR3 is 17 amino acids long. The CDR3 nucleotides are TGCGCCAGCAGCCCACCACTTTTATCTTCTGGGGCCAACGTCCTGACTTTC. It translates to CASSPPLLSSGANVLTF.

The rearrangement links TRBV5-1 to TRBJ2-7; D unresolved. The germline V gene encodes CDR1 SGHRS and CDR2 YFSETQ. V shed 2 bases and J shed 2 bases, with 11 bases lying between them. The CDR3 runs to 14 residues. In DNA, the CDR3 is TGCGCCAGCAGCTTTGACGGCCCAACCTACGAGCAGTACTTC. Protein sequence: CASSFDGPTYEQYF.

The chain carries TRBV20-1 and TRBJ1-5, with D perhaps TRBD1 (5 bases). CDR1 and CDR2 (germline): DFQATT, SNEGSKA (reference sequence). Trimming pared 4 bases from V and 3 bases from J, leaving 13 bases between. CDR3 length: 14 residues. The CDR3 DNA sequence: TGCAGTGCTACCCCCGGGACCCTCAATCAGCCCCAGCATTTT. Its translation: CSATPGTLNQPQHF.

This clonotype was seen at least ten times. The chain links TRBV6-6 to TRBJ2-1, with 9 bases lining up with TRBD1. CDR1 and CDR2 (germline): MNHNY, SVGAGI (reference sequence). The trim removed 4 bases at V and 1 base at J, leaving 2 bases unmatched. CDR3 length: 15 residues. The CDR3 region is CASSSGTGSYNEQFF. The CDR3 DNA follows: TGTGCCAGCAGTTCCGGGACAGGGTCCTACAATGAGCAGTTCTTC.

This clonotype was counted a few times. The J gene is TRBJ1-2, the V gene TRBV7-9; D not certain. V was trimmed by 2 bases and J by 2 bases, leaving 12 bases between them. Per the germline V gene, CDR1 is SEHNR and CDR2 is FQNEAQ (reference sequence). CDR3 length: 15 residues. CDR3 loop: CASSLSLTENYGYTF. The CDR3 bases are TGTGCCAGCAGCTTATCGCTTACTGAGAACTATGGCTACACCTTC.

This clonotype was observed at least ten times. The chain has TRBV11-2 and TRBJ2-5, with TRBD2 identical over 7 bases. V lost 1 base and J lost 3; bases outside the gene matches: 2. This CDR3 spans 14 amino acids. The V gene's germline CDR1 is SGHAT and CDR2 FQNNGV. The CDR3 nucleotides are TGTGCCAGCAGCTTAGGGGGGGGAAAAGAGACCCAGTACTTC. This translates into CASSLGGGKETQYF. Looking up the rest from reference TRBV11-2 and TRBJ2-5 gives the full variable domain: EAGVAQSPRYKIIEKRQSVAFWCNPISGHATLYWYQQILGQGPKLLIQFQNNGVVDDSQLPKDRFSAERLKGVDSTLKIQPAKLEDSAVYLCASSLGGGKETQYFGPGTRLLVL.